Sequencing of this T cell receptor beta chain was carried out in a study of shared clonotypes between healthy human individuals. Study as a whole: Researchers drew samples from two women and three men aged 18 to 49.

V lost 4 bases to trimming and J lost 2 bases; unmatched junction nucleotides: 6. Germline V gives CDR1 SGDLS, CDR2 YYNGEE. This CDR3 has 15 residues. Study findings and constraints: Sampling involved blood alone; tissue repertoires likely differ. Genetic and exposure-history diversity was limited by the few donors.

Clones were sequenced by immunoSEQ multiplex PCR, and TCRdb holds only the in-frame ones, with some missing. The data contain 450,000 to 500,000 clones, around three quarters of them singletons. As regards this clone: Its antigen is not identified.

The sample was PBMCs. The V gene is TRBV9, the J gene TRBJ2-1; 7 positions agree with TRBD2. The clonotype originates from a woman aged 40 to 50 in good health. Some clones in this sample may be carry-over from other donors' samples. The CDR3 reads CASSPPGTTYNEQFF. CDR3 sequence (DNA): TGTGCCAGCAGCCCACCCGGGACTACCTACAATGAGCAGTTCTTC.